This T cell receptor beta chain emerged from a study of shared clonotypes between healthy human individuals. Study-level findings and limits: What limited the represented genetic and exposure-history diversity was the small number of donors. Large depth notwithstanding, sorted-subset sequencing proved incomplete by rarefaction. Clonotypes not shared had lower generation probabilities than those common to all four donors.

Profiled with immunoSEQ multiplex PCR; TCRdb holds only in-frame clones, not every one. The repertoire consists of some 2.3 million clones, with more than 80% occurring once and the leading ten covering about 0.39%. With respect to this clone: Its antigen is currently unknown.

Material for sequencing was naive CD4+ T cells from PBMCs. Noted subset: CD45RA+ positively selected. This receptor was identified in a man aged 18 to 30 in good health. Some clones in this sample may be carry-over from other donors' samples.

Here the CDR3 reads CASSLSRTGAFF. For the CDR3, the DNA is TGTGCCAGCAGTTTATCGCGGACCGGAGCTTTCTTT. The genes are TRBV28 and TRBJ1-1; D gene ambiguous. Trimming cost V 1 base and J 10 bases, with 10 bases left between them. Germline V gives CDR1 MDHEN, CDR2 SYDVKM. The CDR3 has 12 amino acids.